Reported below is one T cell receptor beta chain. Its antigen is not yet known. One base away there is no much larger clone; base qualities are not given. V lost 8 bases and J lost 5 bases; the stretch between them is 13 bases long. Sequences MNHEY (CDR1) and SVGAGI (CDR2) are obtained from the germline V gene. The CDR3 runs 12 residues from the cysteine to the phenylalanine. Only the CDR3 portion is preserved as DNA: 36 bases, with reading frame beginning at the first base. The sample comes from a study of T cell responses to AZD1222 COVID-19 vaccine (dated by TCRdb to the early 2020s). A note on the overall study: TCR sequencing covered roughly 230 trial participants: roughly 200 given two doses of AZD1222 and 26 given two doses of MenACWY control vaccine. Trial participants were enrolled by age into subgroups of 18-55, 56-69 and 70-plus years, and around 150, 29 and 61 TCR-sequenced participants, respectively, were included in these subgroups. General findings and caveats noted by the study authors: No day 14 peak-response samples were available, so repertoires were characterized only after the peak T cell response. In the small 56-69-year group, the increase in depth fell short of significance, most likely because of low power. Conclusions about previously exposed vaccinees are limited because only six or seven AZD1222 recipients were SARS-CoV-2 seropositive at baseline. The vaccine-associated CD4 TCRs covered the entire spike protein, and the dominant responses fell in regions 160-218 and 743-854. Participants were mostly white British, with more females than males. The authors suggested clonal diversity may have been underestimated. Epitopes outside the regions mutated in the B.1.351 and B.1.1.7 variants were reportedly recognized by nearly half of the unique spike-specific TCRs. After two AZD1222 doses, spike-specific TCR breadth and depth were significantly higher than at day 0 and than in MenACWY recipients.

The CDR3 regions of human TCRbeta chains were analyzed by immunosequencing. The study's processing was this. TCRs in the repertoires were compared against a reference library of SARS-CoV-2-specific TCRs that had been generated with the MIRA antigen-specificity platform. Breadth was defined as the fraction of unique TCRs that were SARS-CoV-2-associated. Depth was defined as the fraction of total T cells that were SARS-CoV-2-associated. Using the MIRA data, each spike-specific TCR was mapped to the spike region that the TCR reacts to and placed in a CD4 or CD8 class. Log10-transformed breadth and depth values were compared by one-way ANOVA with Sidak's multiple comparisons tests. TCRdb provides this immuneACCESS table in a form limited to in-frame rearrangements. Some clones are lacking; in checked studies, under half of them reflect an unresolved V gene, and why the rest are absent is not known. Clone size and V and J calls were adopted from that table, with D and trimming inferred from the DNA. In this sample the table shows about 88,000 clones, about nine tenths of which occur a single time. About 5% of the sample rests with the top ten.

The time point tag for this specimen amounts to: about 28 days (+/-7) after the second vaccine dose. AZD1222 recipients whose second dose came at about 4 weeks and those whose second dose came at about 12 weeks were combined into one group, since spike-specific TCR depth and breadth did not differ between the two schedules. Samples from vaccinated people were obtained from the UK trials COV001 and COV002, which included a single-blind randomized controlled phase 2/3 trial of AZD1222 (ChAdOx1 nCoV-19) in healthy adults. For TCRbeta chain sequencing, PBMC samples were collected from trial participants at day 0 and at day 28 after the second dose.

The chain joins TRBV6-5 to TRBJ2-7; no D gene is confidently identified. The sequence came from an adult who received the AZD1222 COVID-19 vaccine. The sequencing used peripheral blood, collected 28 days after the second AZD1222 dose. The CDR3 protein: CASRIGSHEQYF. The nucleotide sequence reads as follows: TGTGCCAGCCGTATCGGGTCCCACGAGCAGTACTTC.